The 14 T cell receptor beta chains below come from one sample, sequenced in a study of cytomegalovirus exposure and HLA in healthy donors. PCR primers comprised 60 Vbeta and 13 Jbeta primers. Clones were read by immunoSEQ multiplex PCR, and TCRdb kept only the in-frame ones, dropping some. The sample comprises roughly 200,000 clones, about three quarters of which are singletons, and around 5.7% rests with the top ten. The sample consisted of PBMCs. These TCRs come from a man aged 35 to 55 in good health and CMV-seronegative.

This chain uses TRBV14 with TRBJ2-7; 8 bases are shared with TRBD2. V lost 3 bases and J lost 3; bases outside the gene matches: 4. Germline loops: CDR1 SGHDN, CDR2 FVKESK. The CDR3 contains 14 residues. The CDR3 nucleotides are TGTGCCAGCAGCCAGACGGGGGGGTTCTACGAGCAGTACTTC. Translated, it gives CASSQTGGFYEQYF.

The chain employs TRBV4-3 and TRBJ2-5, with 13 bases identical to TRBD2. In germline, CDR1 is LGHNA, CDR2 YSLEER. The CDR3 is 15 amino acids. Germline trimming cut 1 base from V and 4 bases from J; bases unmatched to any gene: 0. CDR3 in DNA: TGCGCCAGCAGCCAAGGGACTAGCGGGAGAGAGACCCAGTACTTC. Translated, it gives CASSQGTSGRETQYF.

This chain links TRBV19 with TRBJ2-3, with no clear D. CDR1 is LNHDA and CDR2 is SQIVND in the germline V gene (reference sequence). The CDR3 has 16 residues. Trimming cost V 4 bases and J 4 bases, with 18 bases left between them. For the CDR3, the DNA is TGTGCCAGTAGTACAAGTGGCCAGAAGAAACCAGATACGCAGTATTTT. This codes for CASSTSGQKKPDTQYF.

This chain joins TRBV27 and TRBJ2-1; 10 bases line up with TRBD2. Trimming removed 5 bases from V and 4 bases from J; junction bases left unmatched: 11. The CDR3 contains 17 residues. Germline-derived CDR1 and CDR2 are MNHEY and SMNVEV (reference sequence). CDR3 loop: CASSTLTSGGGYNEQFF. CDR3 bases: TGTGCCAGCAGTACCTTAACCAGCGGGGGGGGATACAATGAGCAGTTCTTC.

This chain connects TRBV30 to TRBJ2-4; the D is unclear. The germline V and J ends were trimmed by 4 bases and 0 bases, with 16 bases remaining between them. Germline V lookup: CDR1 GTSNPN, CDR2 SVGIG (reference sequence). The CDR3 is 16 residues long. The CDR3 nucleotides read TGTGCCTGGAATAATGGGCTCTATGGAGCCAAAAACATTCAGTACTTC. Protein: CAWNNGLYGAKNIQYF.

V usage is TRBV18 and J usage is TRBJ2-7, with D perhaps TRBD2 (5 bases). This CDR3 region has 13 residues. Deletions cut 3 bases from V and 2 bases from J, with 8 bases between. Germline lookup yields CDR1 KGHSH and CDR2 LQKENI. In DNA form, the CDR3 reads TGTGCCAGCTCACCTCAGGAGGCCTACGAGCAGTACTTC. Residues: CASSPQEAYEQYF. Full variable domain (outside the CDR3, taken from reference TRBV18 and TRBJ2-7): NAGVMQNPRHLVRRRGQEARLRCSPMKGHSHVYWYRQLPEEGLKFMVYLQKENIIDESGMPKERFSAEFPKEGPSILRIQQVVRGDSAAYFCASSPQEAYEQYFGPGTRLTVT.

The chain uses TRBV4-3 and TRBJ2-7, with D possibly matching TRBD1 (5 bases). Germline assignment: CDR1 LGHNA and CDR2 YSLEER. The V end was cut by 3 bases, the J end by 3 bases, with 24 bases between. The CDR3 has 18 residues. CDR3 DNA sequence: TGCGCCAGCAGCCATACCTGGGCTGGGGCCGCACAACTCTACGAGCAGTACTTC. This encodes CASSHTWAGAAQLYEQYF.

This clone was observed a handful of times. V usage is TRBV5-1 and J usage is TRBJ1-4; D remains ambiguous. V was shortened by 4 bases and J by 8 bases, with 15 bases between the two germline ends. The CDR3 length is 14 residues. In germline, CDR1 is SGHRS, CDR2 YFSETQ. Here the CDR3 reads CASSGAGEKEKLFF. CDR3 bases: TGCGCCAGCAGCGGCGCCGGGGAAAAGGAAAAACTGTTTTTT.

J is TRBJ2-2 and V is TRBV7-9; D remains unclear. The V and J ends lost 4 bases and 5 bases respectively, with 5 bases between them. The germline CDR1 and CDR2 sequences are SEHNR and FQNEAQ (reference sequence). This CDR3 has 12 amino acids. The CDR3 here is CASSSPTGELFF. As DNA, the CDR3 is TGTGCCAGCAGCTCCCCGACCGGGGAGCTGTTTTTT.

The CDR3 here is CASRWAGRGGNEQFF. The CDR3 region has the DNA TGTGCCAGCAGGTGGGCCGGCAGAGGGGGCAATGAGCAGTTCTTC. This chain joins TRBV27 and TRBJ2-1, with TRBD1 as a possible D gene (6 bases). V lost 6 bases to trimming and J lost 6 bases, with 18 bases between them. Germline lookup yields CDR1 MNHEY and CDR2 SMNVEV (reference sequence). The CDR3 is made up of 15 amino acids.

The gene calls are TRBV4-3 and TRBJ2-3; 7 positions match TRBD1. V lost 0 bases to trimming and J lost 3 bases; unmatched junction nucleotides: 6. This CDR3 has 16 amino acids. The germline CDR1 and CDR2 sequences are LGHNA and YSLEER. CDR3 sequence (DNA): TGCGCCAGCAGCCAAGAGGTAGCAGGGGGAACAGATACGCAGTATTTT. Residues: CASSQEVAGGTDTQYF.

The table lists this clone with a count of one. V is TRBV18 and J is TRBJ2-5; 12 bases are a match to TRBD1. The trim removed 3 bases at V and 6 bases at J, leaving 5 bases unmatched. Germline CDR1 and CDR2: KGHSH and LQKENI. This CDR3 has 15 residues. The CDR3 DNA follows: TGTGCCAGCTCACCCACGGGACAGGGGGCGAAGACCCAGTACTTC. As protein: CASSPTGQGAKTQYF.

This chain links TRBV19 with TRBJ2-1; 9 positions agree with TRBD2. Germline CDR1 is LNHDA and CDR2 is SQIVND (reference sequence). CDR3 length equals 16 residues. Trimming removed 4 bases from V and 0 bases from J; junction bases left unmatched: 4. The CDR3 protein is CASSTLAGSSYNEQFF. The CDR3 DNA is TGTGCCAGTAGTACACTAGCGGGCAGCTCCTACAATGAGCAGTTCTTC.

The chain couples TRBV5-4 to TRBJ2-2; D remains ambiguous. CDR1 is SGHNT and CDR2 is YYREEE in the germline V gene (reference sequence). The V gene lost 0 bases and the J gene lost 6 bases, with 12 bases spanning the gap. The CDR3 has 15 amino acids. CDR3 DNA sequence: TGTGCCAGCAGCTTGGCGGGTGGCTTCGCCGGGGAGCTGTTTTTT. This sequence encodes CASSLAGGFAGELFF.